This T cell receptor (beta chain) derives from a study of OX40 agonist ivuxolimab in advanced cancers. Study information: Patients receiving dose escalation had hepatocellular carcinoma, melanoma, renal cell or head and neck cancer. Checkpoint inhibitors had been given previously to roughly 40% of patients.

Whole-study findings and limits: Still undetermined is the antigen specificity of the expanded peripheral T cells.

Turning to this clone: Antigen specificity is unknown.

Measured with immunoSEQ multiplex PCR; TCRdb has only the in-frame clones, and not every one. The sample has 20,000 to 25,000 clones, 84% seen once. The V segment lost 3 bases and the J segment 7 bases; nucleotides outside the gene matches: 8. The CDR3 runs 16 residues. Looked up from germline, CDR1 is SGDLS and CDR2 is YYNGEE. This sample comprised CD4+ or CD8+ T cells sorted from blood, obtained in a trial of the OX40 agonist ivuxolimab. The rearrangement links TRBV9 to TRBJ2-1, with TRBD2 matching 12 bases. The sequence was obtained from an adult with an advanced solid tumor such as melanoma, head and neck, liver or kidney cancer. Written as DNA, the CDR3 is TGTGCCAGCAGCGACCTAGCGGGAGGGCGTGGGAATGAGCAGTTCTTC. It encodes CASSDLAGGRGNEQFF. The whole variable domain, filled in from reference TRBV9 and TRBJ2-1, reads DSGVTQTPKHLITATGQRVTLRCSPRSGDLSVYWYQQSLDQGLQFLIQYYNGEERAKGNILERFSAQQFPDLHSELNLSSLELGDSALYFCASSDLAGGRGNEQFFGPGTRLTVL.